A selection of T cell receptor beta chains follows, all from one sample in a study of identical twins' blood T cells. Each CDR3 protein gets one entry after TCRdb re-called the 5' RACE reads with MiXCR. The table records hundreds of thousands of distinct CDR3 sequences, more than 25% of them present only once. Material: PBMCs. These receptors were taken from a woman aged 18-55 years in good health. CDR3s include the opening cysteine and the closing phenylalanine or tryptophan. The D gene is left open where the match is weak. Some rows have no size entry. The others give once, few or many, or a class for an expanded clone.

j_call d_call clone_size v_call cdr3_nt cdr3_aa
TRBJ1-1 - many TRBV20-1 TGCAGTGCTATCCCCCTTGAATCGAACACTGAAGCTTTCTTT CSAIPLESNTEAFF
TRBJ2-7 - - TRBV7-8 TGTGCCAGCAGCTTAGTGAGGTCCCGAACCTACGAGCAGTACTTC CASSLVRSRTYEQYF
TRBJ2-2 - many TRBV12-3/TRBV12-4 TGTGCCAGCAGTTTAGCGGGCTACACCGGGGAGCTGTTTTTT CASSLAGYTGELFF
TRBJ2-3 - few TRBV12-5 TGTGCTAGTGGTTTGGTAGCAGACACAGATACGCAGTATTTT CASGLVADTDTQYF
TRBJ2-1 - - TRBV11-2 TGTGCCAGCAGCTTATCTAGGAGGGAGTTTGAGCAGTTCTTC CASSLSRREFEQFF
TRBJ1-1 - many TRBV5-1 TGCGCCAGCAGCTTGGACCGATCCACCGGAGCTTTCTTT CASSLDRSTGAFF
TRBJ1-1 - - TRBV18 TGTGCCAGCTCACCACTAGAGAACACTGAAGCTTTCTTT CASSPLENTEAFF
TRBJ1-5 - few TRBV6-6 TGTGCCAGCAGTTACTCTTTTTATGAAGGGAAGAGCAATCAGCCCCAGCATTTT CASSYSFYEGKSNQPQHF
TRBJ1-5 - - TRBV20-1 TGCAGTGCCATCCCCCAACCGAATCAGCCCCAGCATTTT CSAIPQPNQPQHF
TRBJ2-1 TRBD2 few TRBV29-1 TGCAGCGTTGAGACCCAGGGACTAGCGGTCAATGAGCAGTTCTTC CSVETQGLAVNEQFF
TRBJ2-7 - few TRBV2 TGTGCCAGTTTCGGGACATTCAACGAGCAGTACTTC CASFGTFNEQYF
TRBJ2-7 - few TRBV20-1 TGCAGTCCTCACGACTCGTTCTCTTACGAGCAGTACTTC CSPHDSFSYEQYF
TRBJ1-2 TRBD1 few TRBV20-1 TGCAGTGCTAAAACAGGGGAAAGAGGGGGGTATGGCTACACCTTC CSAKTGERGGYGYTF
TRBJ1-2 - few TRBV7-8 TGTGCCAGCAGCTTAGTTCCGGCCCTCGTGGGGGGCTACACCTTC CASSLVPALVGGYTF
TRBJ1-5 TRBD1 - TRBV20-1 TGCAGTGCTATGCAGGGGGGGAACAATCAGCCCAAGCATTTT CSAMQGGNNQPKHF
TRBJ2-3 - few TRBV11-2 TGTGCCAGCAGCTCCGCAATGCCTAGGACGGAAACAGATACGCAGTATTTT CASSSAMPRTETDTQYF
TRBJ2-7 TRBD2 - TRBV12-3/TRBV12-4 TGTGCCAGCACCCTGGGACTAGCGGGAGGGGTCTACGAGCAGTACTTC CASTLGLAGGVYEQYF
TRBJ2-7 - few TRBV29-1 TGCAGCGGGGTTTCCCAGGGGACCTACGAGCAGTACTTC CSGVSQGTYEQYF
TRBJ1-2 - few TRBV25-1 TGTGCCAGCAGTGAAATTTCCGGACTCAACTATGGCTACACCTTC CASSEISGLNYGYTF
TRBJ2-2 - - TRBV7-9 TGTGCCAGCAGCTTAATGAACCCCACCGGGGAGCTGTTTTTT CASSLMNPTGELFF
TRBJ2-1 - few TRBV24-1 TGTGCCACCAGTGGGACACCCTACAATGAGCAGTTCTTC CATSGTPYNEQFF
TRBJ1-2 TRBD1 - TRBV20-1 TGCAGTGCGAGACAGGGCTATGGCTACACCTTC CSARQGYGYTF
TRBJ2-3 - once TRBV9 TGTGCCAGCAGCGTAGACGGGGGCCTCCAGTATTTT CASSVDGGLQYF
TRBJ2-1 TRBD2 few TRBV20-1 TGCAGTGCTAGACGCGGACTAGCGGAATCGAATGAGCAGTTCTTC CSARRGLAESNEQFF
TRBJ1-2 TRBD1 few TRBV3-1 TGTGCCAGCAGCCAATTGGCGGGACAGAGCTTCGGAAGCTACACCTTC CASSQLAGQSFGSYTF